One sample yielded the 9 T cell receptor beta chains listed below, sequenced in a study of glioma-infiltrating T cells (dated by TCRdb to 2016 to 2017). Sequencer: Illumina MiSeq. The iRepertoire nested amplicon-rescue multiplex PCR (arm-PCR) platform was used to amplify TCR alpha and beta CDR3 regions from RNA. TCRdb took the public reads, trimmed them with fastp at Q25, ran MiXCR for clone calling and kept in-frame beta chains. Every CDR3 protein is listed once, alongside the most common genes and DNA of its rows. This sample comprises approximately 110,000 distinct CDR3 sequences, approximately 23% of them detected only once. The ten largest clones add up to 13% to 15% of the sample. The sample comprised glioma tissue, nonneoplastic brain tissue, or PBMCs (not recorded which). These receptor sequences come from a human donor with low-grade glioma or glioblastoma, undergoing nonglioma brain surgery, or in good health (not recorded which).

This rearrangement joins TRBV29-1 to TRBJ2-7; no clear D. There are 14 residues in the CDR3. Germline CDR1 is SQVTM and CDR2 is ANQGSEA. The V and J ends lost 4 bases and 2 bases respectively, with 15 bases between them. The CDR3 DNA reads TGCAGCGTTGTTAGGTTAGACCTTCCCTACGAGCAGTACTTC. Amino acids: CSVVRLDLPYEQYF.

This clonotype was detected many times. CDR3 sequence: CASGSRDGNNEQFF. CDR3 sequence (DNA): TGTGCCAGTGGAAGCCGGGACGGCAACAATGAGCAGTTCTTC. The chain has TRBV6-1 and TRBJ2-1, with D perhaps given as TRBD1 or TRBD2 (5 bases each). The ends were cut back, 9 bases at V and 5 bases at J, with 17 bases in the middle. The CDR3 is made up of 14 amino acids. The germline CDR1 and CDR2 sequences are MNHNS and SASEGT.

This clonotype came up many times. The V call is TRBV27, the J call TRBJ1-2; possible D gene TRBD1, 5 bases. The germline V and J ends were trimmed by 0 bases and 5 bases, with 10 bases remaining between them. The CDR3 is 14 amino acids. Germline loops: CDR1 MNHEY, CDR2 SMNVEV (reference sequence). CDR3 coding DNA: TGTGCCAGCAGTTTATCAATGGCAGGGTATGGCTACACCTTC. Its translation: CASSLSMAGYGYTF.

This clonotype has a count of ten or more. The CDR3 DNA is TGCGCCAGCAGCTTACTAGCGGGACCCACAGATACGCAGTATTTT. It is translated as CASSLLAGPTDTQYF. V and J are TRBV5-1 and TRBJ2-3, with 10 bases aligning to TRBD2. The germline CDR1 and CDR2 sequences are SGHRS and YFSETQ. The CDR3 extends over 15 amino acids. V lost 2 bases and J lost 2; bases outside the gene matches: 2.

This clonotype was counted ten times or more. This rearrangement joins TRBV27 to TRBJ2-5; D is unresolved. Deletions cut 0 bases from V and 2 bases from J, with 10 bases between. The CDR3 is 15 amino acids. Germline loops: CDR1 MNHEY, CDR2 SMNVEV (reference sequence). Written as DNA, the CDR3 is TGTGCCAGCAGTTTATCGCGAACACCACAAGAGACCCAGTACTTC. The encoded protein is CASSLSRTPQETQYF.

There are many counts of this clonotype. This sequence joins TRBV28 and TRBJ1-2, with TRBD1 matching over 8 bases. V was clipped by 6 bases and J by 7 bases; unmatched bases: 10. The CDR3 runs 14 residues. CDR1 is MDHEN, CDR2 SYDVKM, per germline. CDR3 in amino acids: CASSVTGEAVGYTF. The CDR3 DNA sequence: TGTGCCAGCAGCGTGACAGGGGAGGCGGTTGGCTACACCTTC.

This clonotype was counted ten times or more. The chain is built from TRBV5-8 and TRBJ2-2; D remains ambiguous. Germline assignment: CDR1 SGHTS and CDR2 YDEGEE. V was shortened by 3 bases and J by 8 bases, with 8 bases between the two germline ends. The CDR3 extends over 12 amino acids. The CDR3, as DNA: TGTGCCAGCAGCTGGCCGGCTGGGGAGCTGTTTTTT. Amino acids: CASSWPAGELFF.

This clonotype was found a few times. The chain is built from TRBV5-1 and TRBJ1-2; the D is unclear. Per germline, CDR1 SGHRS and CDR2 YFSETQ. Deletions cut 3 bases from V and 4 bases from J, with 16 bases between. This CDR3 comprises 15 residues. CDR3 DNA: TGCGCCAGCAGCTCTGACCCTTCTTCGGCCTATGGCTACACCTTC. It encodes CASSSDPSSAYGYTF.

With regard to this clonotype: A much bigger clone sits one base away, suggesting this may be a read error. The rearrangement joins TRBV4-2 to TRBJ2-2; 8 bases match TRBD2. The germline CDR1 and CDR2 sequences are LGHNA and YNFKEQ. There are 17 residues in the CDR3. The V and J ends lost 2 bases and 4 bases, in that order; junction bases with no gene match: 9. The CDR3 DNA reads TGTGCCAGCAGCCAACCCAGCGGGAGCTCGCGCACCGGGGAGCTGTTTTTT. It encodes CASSQPSGSSRTGELFF.